The T cell receptor beta chain described here comes from a study of cytomegalovirus exposure and HLA in healthy donors. In nominal health when sampled, donors likely had unrecorded immune exposures nonetheless. V shed 5 bases and J shed 8 bases, with 12 bases lying between them. This CDR3 is built from 13 residues. Looked up from germline, CDR1 is MNHNY and CDR2 is SVGAGI (reference sequence). The PCR ran on 60 Vbeta and 13 Jbeta primers. Clones were sequenced by immunoSEQ multiplex PCR, and TCRdb holds only the in-frame ones, with some missing. The table records about 71,000 clones, less than 75% of them present only once. Study conclusions and caveats: In a later analysis, HLA-associated beta chains showed higher expansion and lower generation probabilities than comparable chains. For most TCR beta V segments, an earlier analysis put the productive rate at about 90% or about 30% of the time. A later analysis revealed that TCR association rates differed between HLA loci, peaking at DRB1 and bottoming out at HLA-C.

On this clone itself: Its antigen is unidentified.

The sample comprised PBMCs. This chain connects TRBV6-6 to TRBJ1-4, with a tentative D call TRBD1 (5 bases). This clonotype was obtained from a man aged 35 to 55 in good health and CMV-seropositive. For the CDR3, the DNA is TGTGCCAGCAGTAGTCAGGGTTCCGAAAAACTGTTTTTT. Translating it yields CASSSQGSEKLFF.